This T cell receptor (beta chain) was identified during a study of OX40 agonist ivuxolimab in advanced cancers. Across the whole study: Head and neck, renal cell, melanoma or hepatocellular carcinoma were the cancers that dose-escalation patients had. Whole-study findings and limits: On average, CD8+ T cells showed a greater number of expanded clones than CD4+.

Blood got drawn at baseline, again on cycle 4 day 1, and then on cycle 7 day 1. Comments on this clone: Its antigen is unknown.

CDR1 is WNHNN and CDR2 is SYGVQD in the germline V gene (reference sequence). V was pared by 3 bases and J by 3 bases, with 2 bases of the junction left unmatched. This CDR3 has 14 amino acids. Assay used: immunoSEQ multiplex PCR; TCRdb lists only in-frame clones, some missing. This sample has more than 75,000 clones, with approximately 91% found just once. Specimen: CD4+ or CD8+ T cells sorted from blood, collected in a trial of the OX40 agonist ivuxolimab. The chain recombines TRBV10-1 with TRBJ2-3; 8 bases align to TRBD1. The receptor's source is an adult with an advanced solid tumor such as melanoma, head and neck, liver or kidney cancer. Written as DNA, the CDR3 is TGCGCCAGCAGTGAACAGGGGGGTACAGATACGCAGTATTTT. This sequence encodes CASSEQGGTDTQYF.